Described below is a single T cell receptor (beta chain) sequence and its context. The sample comes from a study of blood T cell repertoires in COVID-19. Participants spanned ages about 18 to 100 years and resided in 20 to 30 US areas. Germline CDR1 SEHNR, CDR2 FQNEAQ (reference sequence). Trimming stripped 5 bases from V and 5 bases from J, with 18 bases between. There are 15 residues in the CDR3. Measured with immunoSEQ multiplex PCR; TCRdb has only the in-frame clones, and not every one. The top ten hold about 0.93% of the sample, which has hundreds of thousands of clones, about 90% seen once. Sample: PBMCs or T cells enriched from blood (not recorded which). V usage is TRBV7-9 and J usage is TRBJ1-2; D gene ambiguous. The receptor comes from a woman in her twenties or thirties who had recovered from COVID-19. The CDR3 DNA reads TGTGCCAGCAGCCCCCCGCGGGGTCTGGTTTATGGCTACACCTTC. This translates into CASSPPRGLVYGYTF.